A single sample gave rise to the 12 T cell receptor delta chains below, sequenced in a study of γδ T cells in repeated Plasmodium falciparum infection. Gammadelta T cells were flow-sorted from PBMC into Vgamma9/Vdelta2+ and Vdelta2-negative populations for bulk analysis. TCRdb used CATT to re-call clones from the multiplex PCR reads. The data hold around 86,000 delta-chain clones, with more than 1.4% observed a single time. Sequenced sample: gamma-delta T cells from blood. The origin of the receptors is a pool of human donors (malaria-infected and uninfected, not separated).

This clone appeared a few times. The TCRdb protein comes from a much larger clone and disagrees with this DNA's translation at residue 4, likely due to a read error; the protein given here is derived from the DNA. The chain joins TRDV2 to TRDJ3; TRDD3 agrees at 8 bases. The J gene, absent from TCRdb, was called here by matching the DNA to germline. The CDR3 covers 22 residues. The junction had 21 bases not matched to a gene; V was cut back by 6 bases and J by 0 bases. Per germline, CDR1 GEAIGNYY and CDR2 EKD. The CDR3 nucleotides are TGTGCCTGTAACTCCGGCGCGTTTACTGGGGGCCCGAGCTCCTGGGACACCCGACAGATGTTTTTC. Protein sequence: CACNSGAFTGGPSSWDTRQMFF.

A word on this clone: The amino acid sequence in TCRdb belongs to a much larger clone and departs from this DNA's translation at residue 3, likely a sequencing read error; the sequence shown is translated from the DNA. This chain connects TRDV1 to TRDJ1, with D possibly being TRDD3 (6 bases). The J gene is not listed in TCRdb, so it was assigned here from a DNA match to germline. The CDR3 is made up of 18 amino acids. Germline V lookup: CDR1 TSWWSYY, CDR2 QGS. CDR3 nucleotides: TGTGCTCCTGGGGAACTTTTCCCCATTCCGGGCGAATCTGGTAAACTCATCTTT. It is translated as CAPGELFPIPGESGKLIF.

This clone has just a few counts. A far larger clone is one nucleotide away, so this likely arose from a read error. At the DNA level, this CDR3 is encoded by other sequences in the same sample as well. The chain has TRDV1 and TRDJ1; D gene uncertain. Here the J gene was assigned by germline matching of the DNA, as TCRdb has none. V was shortened by 1 base and J by 0 bases, with 15 bases between the two germline ends. Germline assignment: CDR1 TSWWSYY and CDR2 QGS. This CDR3 spans 17 amino acids. CDR3 region: CALGEPYLRLNTDKLIF. In DNA form, the CDR3 reads TGTGCTCTTGGGGAACCCTATCTGAGGTTGAACACCGATAAACTCATCTTT.

Note on this clone: This sequence may be a read error, since a much larger clone differs from it by one base. The rearrangement joins TRDV1 to TRDJ1; 8 bases fit TRDD3. The J gene was missing in TCRdb and was found by matching the end of the DNA to germline. CDR1 is TSWWSYY and CDR2 is QGS in the germline V gene. This CDR3 comprises 23 residues. Losses at the gene ends were 3 bases for V and 7 bases for J; bases not matched to a gene: 34. CDR3 residues: CALGERKESSRQKPGDKAGKLIF. Here the CDR3 DNA reads TGTGCTCTTGGGGAGCGGAAGGAGTCGAGCCGGCAAAAACCGGGGGATAAGGCGGGTAAACTCATCTTT.

This clone was seen more than once but under ten times. TCRdb shows a much larger clone's protein in place of this DNA's translation, and the two differ at residue 8, likely through a read error; the protein shown is translated from the DNA. The gene calls are TRDV3 and TRDJ1, with 8 bases that match TRDD3. In the absence of a J gene in TCRdb, the DNA was matched to germline to assign it here. Per the germline V gene, CDR1 is TVYSNPD and CDR2 is GDNSRS (reference sequence). The CDR3 totals 14 residues. With 4 bases clipped from V and 4 bases from J, the junction kept 11 bases outside the gene matches. CDR3 sequence (DNA): TGTGCCTCTTTTAGGGGGATAAGCATCGATAAACTCATCTTT. Translated, it gives CASFRGISIDKLIF.

This clone was recorded at least ten times. Other DNA sequences in this sample translate to the same CDR3. The CDR3 nucleotides are TGTGCTCTTGGGGAAGTCTGGACTTCCCTCGACCCTTTTCGAACTGGCATCTCACGAAAACTCATCTTT. Residues: CALGEVWTSLDPFRTGISRKLIF. This chain uses TRDV1 with TRDJ1, with D perhaps matching TRDD2 or TRDD3 (5 bases each). Germline-derived CDR1 and CDR2 are TSWWSYY and QGS. V was clipped by 2 bases and J by 8 bases, with 42 bases between them. This CDR3 spans 23 amino acids.

This clone has more than one count but fewer than ten. The protein given by TCRdb reflects a much larger clone and differs at residue 11 from this DNA's translation, likely from a read error; the protein shown is the DNA's translation. The chain employs TRDV2 and TRDJ1, with 10 positions matching TRDD3. The J gene, missing from TCRdb, was assigned here through DNA to germline matching. Trimming removed 3 bases from V and 4 bases from J; junction bases left unmatched: 19. The V gene's germline CDR1 is GEAIGNYY and CDR2 EKD. The CDR3 has 19 residues. This CDR3 reads CACDSVATGGCEVNDKLIF. DNA for the CDR3: TGTGCCTGTGACTCCGTGGCTACTGGGGGATGCGAGGTGAACGATAAACTCATCTTT.

In regard to this clone: A single base is all that separates this from a far larger clone, so a read error is likely. Other DNA sequences in this specimen translate into the identical CDR3. The chain recombines TRDV1 with TRDJ1, with D perhaps matching TRDD3 (5 bases). No J gene was available from TCRdb, and it was assigned here by a germline match of the DNA. In germline, CDR1 is TSWWSYY, CDR2 QGS. This CDR3 is built from 19 residues. CDR3 coding DNA: TGCGCTCTTGGGGAACGATTTACTCTAACCCTCGTGTACACCGATAAACTCATCTTT. It specifies CALGERFTLTLVYTDKLIF.

In this sample, this clone turned up a few times. TCRdb's listed protein matches a much larger clone and diverges from this DNA's translation at residue 18, likely through a read error; the protein shown comes from the DNA. The CDR3 here is CACDTGPISGKVLGDTLSSDKLIF. The CDR3 DNA follows: TGTGCCTGTGACACTGGCCCTATTTCCGGCAAAGTACTGGGGGATACGCTAAGCTCCGATAAACTCATCTTT. This chain uses TRDV2 with TRDJ1; 13 positions match TRDD3. No J gene is reported in TCRdb; it was inferred here by comparing the DNA with germline. V lost 1 base and J lost 3; bases outside the gene matches: 28. This CDR3 is built from 24 residues. Germline-derived CDR1 and CDR2 are GEAIGNYY and EKD.

Regarding this clone: TCRdb's protein, taken from a much larger clone, differs from this DNA's translation at residue 5, likely owing to a read error; the protein displayed comes from the DNA. The chain is built from TRDV3 and TRDJ1; TRDD2 might be the D (6 bases). The germline V gene has CDR1 TVYSNPD and CDR2 GDNSRS (reference sequence). This CDR3 comprises 15 residues. Between the trimmed V and J ends, which lost 2 bases and 1 base, there was a span of 17 bases. CDR3 nucleotides: TGTGCCTTTTATGCTCCTACCGTACGCACCGATAAACTCATCTTT. Translation gives CAFYAPTVRTDKLIF.

As regards this clone: A read error may explain this, as a much larger clone is one base away. The CDR3 nucleotides read TGTGCTCTTGGGGAACCTCCTACCGTACTGGGGACCGATAAACTCTTCTTT. The encoded protein is CALGEPPTVLGTDKLFF. The rearrangement joins TRDV1 to TRDJ2, with a tentative D call TRDD3 (7 bases). The J gene, absent from TCRdb, was called here by matching the DNA to germline. Germline values: CDR1 TSWWSYY, CDR2 QGS. V was clipped by 1 base and J by 12 bases, with 24 bases between them. The CDR3 extends over 17 amino acids.

The table lists this clone with a few counts. The amino acid sequence in TCRdb belongs to a much larger clone and departs from this DNA's translation at residue 18, likely a sequencing read error; the sequence shown is translated from the DNA. The chain links TRDV3 to TRDJ1; TRDD3 aligns across 9 bases. The CDR3 is 23 amino acids. CDR1 TVYSNPD and CDR2 GDNSRS come from the germline V gene (reference sequence). V was pared by 5 bases and J by 3 bases, with 37 bases of the junction left unmatched. The DNA for the CDR3 is TGTGCCGGGGAAGTCCTTTCCTACTTAGAAACTGGGGGAAAAAAGCGGTACGCCGATAAACTCATCTTT. This sequence encodes CAGEVLSYLETGGKKRYADKLIF. Supplemented by reference TRDV3 and TRDJ1, the full variable domain reads CDKVTQSSPDQTVASGSEVVLLCTYDTVYSNPDLFWYRIRPDYSFQFVFYGDNSRSEGADFTQGRFSVKHILTQKAFHLVISPVRTEDSATYYCAGEVLSYLETGGKKRYADKLIFGKGTRVTVEP.